The 20 T cell receptor beta chains below come from one sample, sequenced in a study of Graves' ophthalmopathy and Graves' hyperthyroidism. Amplification from RNA transcripts yielded the TCR beta CDR3 regions. First-round RT-PCR used HTBI primers; second-round multiplex PCR followed. Each CDR3 protein gets one entry after TCRdb re-called the multiplex PCR reads with MiXCR. Of 150,000 to 200,000 distinct CDR3 sequences listed, 35% to 45% are singletons. Sequencing was done on a sample of peripheral blood. Every receptor here comes from a man younger than 40 with Graves' ophthalmopathy.

The chain is built from TRBV9 and TRBJ2-5, with D maybe TRBD2 (6 bases). Trimming stripped 0 bases from V and 0 bases from J, with 12 bases between. Germline CDR1 and CDR2: SGDLS and YYNGEE. CDR3 size: 16 residues. The CDR3: CASSVEASEYQETQYF. The CDR3 DNA reads TGTGCCAGCAGCGTAGAGGCTAGCGAGTACCAAGAGACCCAGTACTTC.

Only a few counts were recorded for this clonotype. This chain connects TRBV6-1 to TRBJ1-3; the D is unclear. The CDR3 is 17 amino acids. CDR1 MNHNS and CDR2 SASEGT come from the germline V gene. V lost 5 bases and J 0 bases, leaving 17 bases between the germline ends. CDR3 residues: CASSPRTGILSGNTIYF. Here the CDR3 DNA reads TGTGCCAGCAGTCCCCGGACCGGGATCCTCTCTGGAAACACCATATATTTT.

This clonotype was seen ten or more times. The V gene is TRBV6-2 or TRBV6-3, the J gene TRBJ2-2; 13 bases align to TRBD2. The CDR3 runs 19 residues. Per the germline V gene, CDR1 is MNHEY and CDR2 is SVGEGT. The J segment lost 3 bases and the V segment lost 0 bases, leaving 7 bases of the junction unmatched. CDR3 sequence (DNA): TGTGCCAGCAGTTACTCGAGGGGACTAGCGGGGACTGACACCGGGGAGCTGTTTTTT. It yields the protein CASSYSRGLAGTDTGELFF.

This clonotype has ten or more counts. The chain joins TRBV2 to TRBJ1-1; D ambiguous. V shed 4 bases and J shed 2 bases, with 11 bases lying between them. The germline V gene encodes CDR1 SNHLY and CDR2 FYNNEI. This CDR3 spans 14 amino acids. CDR3 in amino acids: CASSVRIRNTEAFF. The CDR3, as DNA: TGTGCCAGCAGTGTACGGATAAGAAACACTGAAGCTTTCTTT.

There are many counts of this clonotype. The V and J genes are TRBV28 and TRBJ1-1, with unresolved D. Trimming took 5 bases from V and 2 from J, leaving 15 bases between them. Looked up from germline, CDR1 is MDHEN and CDR2 is SYDVKM. The CDR3 extends over 15 amino acids. CDR3 bases: TGTGCCAGCAGTCCGTCGTTGAGGTTAAACACTGAAGCTTTCTTT. It translates to CASSPSLRLNTEAFF. Full variable domain (outside the CDR3, taken from reference TRBV28 and TRBJ1-1): DVKVTQSSRYLVKRTGEKVFLECVQDMDHENMFWYRQDPGLGLRLIYFSYDVKMKEKGDIPEGYSVSREKKERFSLILESASTNQTSMYLCASSPSLRLNTEAFFGQGTRLTVV.

Ten or more counts support this clonotype. The chain is built from TRBV30 and TRBJ1-5; D might be TRBD1 (5 bases). CDR3 length: 15 residues. V was pared by 2 bases and J by 0 bases, with 11 bases between. Germline V CDR1 and CDR2: GTSNPN, SVGIG (reference sequence). As DNA, the CDR3 is TGTGCCTGGAGTCGTGGGGCAGATAGCAATCAGCCCCAGCATTTT. This encodes CAWSRGADSNQPQHF.

Many counts were recorded for this clonotype. V and J are TRBV15 and TRBJ2-5; D is ambiguous. The CDR3 runs 13 residues. Germline lookup yields CDR1 LNHNV and CDR2 YYDKDF (reference sequence). Trimming shortened V by 3 bases and J by 1 base, and 6 bases separated the two germline ends. Here the CDR3 reads CATSREVQETQYF. The CDR3 region has the DNA TGTGCCACCAGCAGGGAAGTCCAAGAGACCCAGTACTTC.

This clonotype has a handful of counts. J is TRBJ2-7 and V is TRBV12-3 or TRBV12-4, with 13 bases identical to TRBD2. Trimming took 1 base from V and 5 from J; bases not matched to a gene: 5. The CDR3 runs 16 residues. As DNA, the CDR3 is TGTGCCAGCAGTTTAGAGGGACTAGCGGGAATCAACGAGCAGTACTTC. Residues: CASSLEGLAGINEQYF.

The sample holds many counts of this clonotype. The chain uses TRBV12-3 or TRBV12-4 and TRBJ2-7, with D perhaps TRBD2 (5 bases). Trimming left V 7 bases short and J 6 bases short, with 19 bases between. This CDR3 has 14 amino acids. This CDR3 is CASTHRGRVGEQYF. Here the CDR3 DNA reads TGTGCCAGCACCCATCGGGGTCGAGTCGGCGAGCAGTACTTC.

This clonotype was picked up many times. The J gene is TRBJ2-5, the V gene TRBV9; 7 bases line up with TRBD2. V lost 0 bases and J lost 2; bases outside the gene matches: 10. The germline gives CDR1 SGDLS, CDR2 YYNGEE. This CDR3 contains 17 residues. The CDR3 here is CASSVGGGGSQQETQYF. CDR3 in DNA: TGTGCCAGCAGCGTAGGGGGTGGCGGGAGTCAACAAGAGACCCAGTACTTC.

This chain links TRBV13 with TRBJ1-6; 9 bases are a match to TRBD1. The trim removed 3 bases at V and 7 bases at J, leaving 16 bases unmatched. The CDR3 length is 19 residues. Germline CDR1 and CDR2: PRHDT and FYEKMQ (reference sequence). The CDR3, as DNA: TGTGCCAGCAGCTTTTTTCCCGGACAGGGGCGAGGAGCAAATTCACCCCTCCACTTT. This translates into CASSFFPGQGRGANSPLHF.

The chain has TRBV27 and TRBJ2-5; D gene uncertain. This CDR3 region has 14 residues. The V gene's germline CDR1 is MNHEY and CDR2 SMNVEV (reference sequence). V lost 6 bases and J 0 bases, leaving 11 bases between the germline ends. The CDR3, as DNA: TGTGCCAGCAGATTTACACAGTACCAAGAGACCCAGTACTTC. It encodes CASRFTQYQETQYF.

This clonotype was picked up many times. The V call is TRBV12-3 or TRBV12-4, the J call TRBJ2-2; D is perhaps TRBD1 (5 bases). V was shortened by 7 bases and J by 6 bases, with 9 bases between the two germline ends. There are 12 residues in the CDR3. In DNA form, the CDR3 reads TGTGCCAGCATGGGGCCGGCCGGGGAGCTGTTTTTT. It specifies CASMGPAGELFF.

The chain recombines TRBV11-2 with TRBJ2-7; the D gene is possibly TRBD2 (5 bases). CDR3 length: 14 amino acids. CDR1 is SGHAT and CDR2 is FQNNGV in the germline V gene. V lost 1 base to trimming and J lost 3 bases, with 10 bases between them. CDR3 sequence: CASSLGRDGYEQYF. In nucleotides, the CDR3 is TGTGCCAGCAGCTTAGGACGGGATGGCTACGAGCAGTACTTC.

J is TRBJ2-7 and V is TRBV6-2 or TRBV6-3; D unclear. From germline, CDR1 is MNHEY and CDR2 SVGEGT. This CDR3 contains 13 residues. Between the trimmed V and J ends, which lost 2 bases and 7 bases, there was a span of 12 bases. Here the CDR3 reads CASSYGNPLEQYF. In DNA form, the CDR3 reads TGTGCCAGCAGTTACGGAAACCCCCTAGAGCAGTACTTC.

This clonotype was observed many times. This chain connects TRBV20-1 to TRBJ2-7, with 8 bases that match TRBD1. There are 14 residues in the CDR3. Germline-derived CDR1 and CDR2 are DFQATT and SNEGSKA (reference sequence). V lost 5 bases to trimming and J lost 4 bases; unmatched junction nucleotides: 10. This chain's CDR3 is CSAGTGQPPYEQYF. CDR3 nucleotides: TGCAGTGCTGGGACAGGCCAACCACCGTACGAGCAGTACTTC.

This clonotype was seen ten or more times. V gene TRBV7-2 combines with J gene TRBJ1-2; D unclear. This CDR3 is 13 amino acids long. V was shortened by 8 bases and J by 2 bases, with 12 bases between the two germline ends. CDR1 is SGHTA and CDR2 is FQGNSA in the germline V gene. CDR3 sequence reads: CASRSEPNYGYTF. CDR3 nucleotide sequence: TGTGCCAGCCGGTCGGAGCCAAACTATGGCTACACCTTC.

Turning to this clonotype: At one end, the junction sequence differs from germline, possibly due to a read error. The chain uses TRBV6-4 and TRBJ2-5; D not resolved. This CDR3 comprises 13 residues. The germline V gene encodes CDR1 MRHNA and CDR2 SNTAGT. The DNA for the CDR3 is TGTGCCAGCAGTTACTCGGAACAAGAGACCCAGTACTTC. As protein: CASSYSEQETQYF.

This sequence joins TRBV11-2 and TRBJ2-7, with a weak D call TRBD2 (6 bases). Germline V CDR1 and CDR2: SGHAT, FQNNGV. This CDR3 region has 16 residues. The germline V and J ends were trimmed by 6 bases and 2 bases, with 20 bases remaining between them. CDR3 DNA sequence: TGTGCCAGCAGTCGCGGAGGGCAGGTCAAGGCCTACGAGCAGTACTTC. Translated: CASSRGGQVKAYEQYF. The full variable domain, in which reference TRBV11-2 and TRBJ2-7 provide the parts outside the CDR3, is EAGVAQSPRYKIIEKRQSVAFWCNPISGHATLYWYQQILGQGPKLLIQFQNNGVVDDSQLPKDRFSAERLKGVDSTLKIQPAKLEDSAVYLCASSRGGQVKAYEQYFGPGTRLTVT.

The genes are TRBV28 and TRBJ1-1; unclear D gene. Germline CDR1 and CDR2: MDHEN and SYDVKM. The germline V and J ends were trimmed by 2 bases and 0 bases, with 10 bases remaining between them. The length of the CDR3 is 15 residues. DNA for the CDR3: TGTGCCAGCAGTTTAGAGCCTACATTGAACACTGAAGCTTTCTTT. Translation: CASSLEPTLNTEAFF.